Each of the 10 T cell receptor beta chains below was sequenced from the same sample in a study of graft-versus-host responses after intestinal transplantation. Assay: immunoSEQ multiplex PCR; the TCRdb copy retains only in-frame clones and omits some. The sample consists of roughly 14,000 clones, under 35% of them appearing once. Sequences were derived from alloreactive CD4+ T cells from a mixed lymphocyte reaction culture, sampled before intestinal transplant. Subset specified: CFSE-low proliferating T cells sorted from approximately 6-day pre-transplant mixed lymphocyte reaction (GvH or HvG direction). Receptors originate from a human patient who received an intestinal transplant.

The V call is TRBV9, the J call TRBJ2-3, with 7 bases lining up with TRBD2. Germline V gene data show CDR1 as SGDLS and CDR2 as YYNGEE. V gave up 0 bases and J gave up 3 bases; unmatched junction bases: 10. The CDR3 spans 17 residues. The CDR3 DNA reads as TGTGCCAGCAGCGTAGGACTTCAAGCGGGAAGGACAGATACGCAGTATTTT. Translated: CASSVGLQAGRTDTQYF.

This clone rates as medium-sized. This chain links TRBV5-1 with TRBJ1-3; 10 nucleotides align to TRBD1. V was pared by 4 bases and J by 7 bases, with 8 bases of the junction left unmatched. CDR3 length: 15 residues. Per germline, CDR1 SGHRS and CDR2 YFSETQ. CDR3 DNA: TGCGCCAGCAGCGTAGGGACAGGGGTTCGGAACACCATATATTTT. Its protein product is CASSVGTGVRNTIYF.

This rearrangement joins TRBV2 to TRBJ2-5; D is uncertain. V lost 8 bases and J 4 bases, leaving 11 bases between the germline ends. The CDR3 totals 12 residues. Germline V gives CDR1 SNHLY, CDR2 FYNNEI. The CDR3 reads CASRRARETQYF. Here the CDR3 DNA reads TGTGCCAGCCGACGGGCTAGAGAGACCCAGTACTTC.

This clone has just a few counts. V and J are TRBV28 and TRBJ2-5, with 7 positions matching TRBD2. The CDR3 length is 15 residues. The trim removed 6 bases at V and 5 bases at J, leaving 12 bases unmatched. Germline loops: CDR1 MDHEN, CDR2 SYDVKM. CDR3: CASRFGGGNWETQYF. The CDR3 coding sequence is TGTGCCAGCAGGTTCGGGGGAGGGAACTGGGAGACCCAGTACTTC.

This clone occurred a few times. The chain has TRBV5-4 and TRBJ2-3, with D possibly being TRBD1 (6 bases). The length of the CDR3 is 14 residues. The germline V and J ends were trimmed by 4 bases and 4 bases, with 13 bases remaining between them. Germline V gene data show CDR1 as SGHNT and CDR2 as YYREEE (reference sequence). CDR3 sequence reads: CASSTNRASDTQYF. CDR3 DNA sequence: TGTGCCAGCAGCACCAACAGGGCCTCAGATACGCAGTATTTT.

This clone occurred once. J is TRBJ1-1 and V is TRBV7-9; tentative D call: TRBD1 (6 bases). The CDR3 spans 14 residues. Germline values: CDR1 SEHNR, CDR2 FQNEAQ (reference sequence). V was trimmed by 0 bases and J by 11 bases, leaving 16 bases between them. The CDR3 DNA reads TGTGCCAGCAGCTTAGCTGGGGGGCAGAATGTGGCTTTCTTT. This sequence encodes CASSLAGGQNVAFF.

The chain is built from TRBV5-6 and TRBJ2-1; D is perhaps TRBD2 (6 bases). The V gene lost 0 bases and the J gene lost 1 base, with 14 bases spanning the gap. Per the germline V gene, CDR1 is SGHDT and CDR2 is YYEEEE. The CDR3 is made up of 17 amino acids. The CDR3 DNA sequence: TGTGCCAGCAGCTTGGTACGGGAGTGGGTATCCTACAATGAGCAGTTCTTC. It is translated as CASSLVREWVSYNEQFF. The full variable domain, completed using reference TRBV5-6 and TRBJ2-1, is DAGVTQSPTHLIKTRGQQVTLRCSPKSGHDTVSWYQQALGQGPQFIFQYYEEEERQRGNFPDRFSGHQFPNYSSELNVNALLLGDSALYLCASSLVREWVSYNEQFFGPGTRLTVL.

The rearrangement joins TRBV9 to TRBJ2-3; TRBD2 matches 10 bases. CDR3 length equals 17 residues. CDR1 is SGDLS and CDR2 is YYNGEE in the germline V gene. After removal of 0 bases from V and 4 bases from J, the junction contained 8 bases not matched to a gene. The CDR3 region is CASSVDLAGAFADTQYF. In DNA, the CDR3 is TGTGCCAGCAGCGTAGACCTAGCGGGAGCGTTTGCAGATACGCAGTATTTT.

This clone was counted only a few times. This sequence joins TRBV28 and TRBJ1-6, with D perhaps matching TRBD1 (6 bases). V lost 3 bases to trimming and J lost 14 bases, with 11 bases between them. CDR3 length: 12 residues. Germline V gives CDR1 MDHEN, CDR2 SYDVKM. The CDR3 sequence: CASSFQGITLHF. CDR3 DNA: TGTGCCAGCAGTTTTCAGGGGATAACCCTCCACTTT.

The chain has TRBV5-1 and TRBJ2-7; 7 bases are a match to TRBD1. This CDR3 is built from 14 residues. The germline gives CDR1 SGHRS, CDR2 YFSETQ. V lost 0 bases to trimming and J lost 4 bases; unmatched junction nucleotides: 4. CDR3 protein: CASSLDRGGYEQYF. CDR3 nucleotides: TGCGCCAGCAGCTTGGACAGGGGTGGATACGAGCAGTACTTC. The full variable domain, completed using reference TRBV5-1 and TRBJ2-7, is KAGVTQTPRYLIKTRGQQVTLSCSPISGHRSVSWYQQTPGQGLQFLFEYFSETQRNKGNFPGRFSGRQFSNSRSEMNVSTLELGDSALYLCASSLDRGGYEQYFGPGTRLTVT.